The rows below give T cell receptor beta chains drawn from one sample of a study of cytomegalovirus exposure and HLA in healthy donors. Generated by immunoSEQ multiplex PCR, the TCRdb table keeps only in-frame clones and is missing some. This table holds some 160,000 clones, 75% to 85% found once. Sequenced: PBMCs. The receptors were gathered from a man aged 45 to 65 in good health and CMV-seropositive. The CDR3 runs from the conserved cysteine through the conserved F or W. D genes are given only for firm matches. Expanded clones are given a class, and other clones once, few, many or no size at all.

j_gene | v_gene | d_gene | abundance | CDR3nt | CDR3aa
TRBJ1-2 | TRBV6-5 | NA | NA | TGTGCCAGCAGTTACTCAGGAGGGGCTAGGGGCTACACCTTC | CASSYSGGARGYTF
TRBJ2-1 | TRBV5-1 | NA | NA | TGCGCCAGCAGCTTGGAGCATAATGAGCAGTTCTTC | CASSLEHNEQFF
TRBJ2-7 | TRBV15 | NA | once | TGTGCCACCAGCCCCCCGGGATCGCCCTACGAGCAGTACTTC | CATSPPGSPYEQYF
TRBJ2-5 | TRBV7-8 | TRBD2 | NA | TGTGCCAGCAGCTTCACTAGCGGGGGTTTAGGAGAGACCCAGTACTTC | CASSFTSGGLGETQYF
TRBJ1-2 | TRBV2 | NA | NA | TGTGCCAGCAGTGAGAGGGGGACATACGATGGCTACACCTTC | CASSERGTYDGYTF
TRBJ1-1 | TRBV5-6 | NA | NA | TGTGCCAGCAGCTTGGACAGGAACACTGAAGCTTTCTTT | CASSLDRNTEAFF
TRBJ2-3 | TRBV7-7 | NA | NA | TGTGCCAGCAGCTTATCAGGGAGCACAGATACGCAGTATTTT | CASSLSGSTDTQYF
TRBJ2-7 | TRBV21-1 | NA | NA | TGTGCCAGCAGCAAAGGGACAGGGAGCTCCTACGAGCAGTACTTC | CASSKGTGSSYEQYF
TRBJ1-1 | TRBV6-5 | TRBD1 | NA | TGTGCCAGCAGTTACCAACAGGGGGAAGCTTTCTTT | CASSYQQGEAFF
TRBJ1-1 | TRBV9 | NA | NA | TGTGCCAGCAGCGTAGGCCCCGGGAACACTGAAGCTTTCTTT | CASSVGPGNTEAFF
TRBJ2-2 | TRBV5-5 | TRBD1 | once | TGTGCCAGCAGCGTGAGCGGGACAGGGGTATCCGGGGAGCTGTTTTTT | CASSVSGTGVSGELFF
TRBJ1-1 | TRBV18 | NA | few | TGTGCCAGCTCAGAGAGCCCCAACACTGAAGCTTTCTTT | CASSESPNTEAFF
TRBJ2-7 | TRBV6-1 | TRBD2 | NA | TGTGCCAGCAGTGAACAGGGGCGGGGGGGAATCTACGAGCAGTACTTC | CASSEQGRGGIYEQYF
TRBJ2-3 | TRBV19 | TRBD2 | NA | TGTGCCAGTAGTATAGGGGCAGCGGGGGGGGGAGATACGCAGTATTTT | CASSIGAAGGGDTQYF
TRBJ1-4 | TRBV6-6 | TRBD1 | NA | TGTGCCAGCAGGAGAGACAGGGCGGTAACTAATGAAAAACTGTTTTTT | CASRRDRAVTNEKLFF
TRBJ1-1 | TRBV20-1 | TRBD1 | NA | TGCAGTGCTAGTTCGGGGACAGTGGCTTTCTTT | CSASSGTVAFF
TRBJ2-5 | TRBV10-2 | TRBD2 | NA | TGCGCCAGCGGAGGACTAGCGGGGGGAGGAGAGACCCAGTACTTC | CASGGLAGGGETQYF
TRBJ1-5 | TRBV19 | TRBD1 | once | TGTGCCAGTAGCTGGGGACAGACCAATCAGCCCCAGCATTTT | CASSWGQTNQPQHF
TRBJ2-1 | TRBV7-2 | TRBD1 | NA | TGTGCCAGCAGTTCAGGGGGTTTGATGGAGCAGTTCTTC | CASSSGGLMEQFF
TRBJ1-4 | TRBV5-1 | NA | NA | TGCGCCAGCAGCTTGGGTGGCAACGAAAAACTGTTTTTT | CASSLGGNEKLFF
TRBJ2-5 | TRBV7-3 | TRBD1 | NA | TGTGCCAGCAGCCAATGGACAGGGCCGCAAGAGACCCAGTACTTC | CASSQWTGPQETQYF
TRBJ2-1 | TRBV5-1 | TRBD2 | NA | TGCGCCAGCAGCTTGGGGGCGCGGGAGGGGAATGAGCAGTTCTTC | CASSLGAREGNEQFF
TRBJ2-3 | TRBV18 | TRBD2 | NA | TGTGCCAGCTCACTAAGTCCTAGCGGGGGGGCCTCAGATACGCAGTATTTT | CASSLSPSGGASDTQYF
TRBJ2-2 | TRBV28 | TRBD2 | NA | TGTGCCAGCAGCATCCCCGGGACTAGCGGGGCTGGGCGTGGCGGGGAGCTGTTTTTT | CASSIPGTSGAGRGGELFF
TRBJ2-3 | TRBV9 | NA | NA | TGTGCCAGCAGCCCCGGGACTACAGATACGCAGTATTTT | CASSPGTTDTQYF
TRBJ1-1 | TRBV5-1 | NA | NA | TGCGCCAGCAGCTTGGTAGGCAGGAAGAACACTGAAGCTTTCTTT | CASSLVGRKNTEAFF
TRBJ2-5 | TRBV4-1 | NA | NA | TGCGCCAGCAGCCAAGATCTTGGGGGGAACAGGAAGACCCAGTACTTC | CASSQDLGGNRKTQYF
TRBJ2-3 | TRBV6-1 | TRBD1 | NA | TGTGCCAGCAGTGCCAACTCCCCGGGACAGGGGGCGTATGATACGCAGTATTTT | CASSANSPGQGAYDTQYF
TRBJ1-1 | TRBV28 | NA | NA | TGTGCCAGCTCATCTGGCGGGGGGCTCACTGAAGCTTTCTTT | CASSSGGGLTEAFF
TRBJ2-1 | TRBV6-1 | TRBD2 | once | TGTGCCAGCAGTGAAGCGGCGGGAGGGCCGGGAAGCTCCTACAATGAGCAGTTCTTC | CASSEAAGGPGSSYNEQFF
TRBJ2-1 | TRBV7-8 | NA | NA | TGTGCCAGCAGCTCGTACAGGGTACCCTACAATGAGCAGTTCTTC | CASSSYRVPYNEQFF
TRBJ2-3 | TRBV11-1 | NA | NA | TGTGCCAGCAGCTTAGGGCCAGGAAGACCCGCAGATACGCAGTATTTT | CASSLGPGRPADTQYF
TRBJ2-7 | TRBV2 | TRBD2 | once | TGTGCCAGCAGTGACCCCGGGGGGACCAACTCCTACGAGCAGTACTTC | CASSDPGGTNSYEQYF
TRBJ1-1 | TRBV28 | TRBD1 | NA | TGTGCCAGCAGATTTCGGGACAGGGGCGCTGAAGCTTTCTTT | CASRFRDRGAEAFF
TRBJ2-4 | TRBV7-9 | TRBD2 | NA | TGTGCCAGCAGCTTAACTAGCGGGAGTGACATTCAGTACTTC | CASSLTSGSDIQYF
TRBJ2-1 | TRBV6-5 | NA | NA | TGTGCCAGCAGCAGTACTAGGCGAGTGGAGCAGTTCTTC | CASSSTRRVEQFF
TRBJ2-1 | TRBV5-1 | TRBD2 | NA | TGCGCCAGCAGCTTGGGACGGGGGGGATACAATGAGCAGTTCTTC | CASSLGRGGYNEQFF
TRBJ2-5 | TRBV7-8 | NA | NA | TGTGCCAGCAGCTTAGGGCAGGAGACCCAGTACTTC | CASSLGQETQYF
TRBJ2-6 | TRBV19 | TRBD1 | NA | TGTGCCAGTACCGGGACAGGAGCTTCTGGGGCCAACGTCCTGACTTTC | CASTGTGASGANVLTF
TRBJ2-6 | TRBV18 | NA | once | TGTGCCAGCTCGACCAGGGTCGGGGCCAACGTCCTGACTTTC | CASSTRVGANVLTF
TRBJ1-1 | TRBV6-5 | TRBD1 | NA | TGTGCCAGCAGTTACTCTAACAGGGGACCGACGGAAGCTTTCTTT | CASSYSNRGPTEAFF
TRBJ1-1 | TRBV9 | NA | NA | TGTGCCAGCAGCGTAAAACAGGTGGGAACTGAAGCTTTCTTT | CASSVKQVGTEAFF
TRBJ2-3 | TRBV10-3 | NA | NA | TGTGCCATCAGTGAGGCGGGGAGCACAGATACGCAGTATTTT | CAISEAGSTDTQYF
TRBJ2-1 | TRBV5-4 | NA | once | TGTGCCAGCAGCTCCGGGTATGAGCAGTTCTTC | CASSSGYEQFF
TRBJ1-5 | TRBV6-6 | NA | NA | TGTGCCAGCAGTTACTCTCAGGGCAATCAGCCCCAGCATTTT | CASSYSQGNQPQHF
TRBJ1-1 | TRBV18 | NA | NA | TGTGCCAGCTCACCATCTGTGGCCACAGTGAACACTGAAGCTTTCTTT | CASSPSVATVNTEAFF
TRBJ2-2 | TRBV5-1 | NA | NA | TGCGCCAGCAGCTTGGCCGCGACTAGGTGGAACACCGGGGAGCTGTTTTTT | CASSLAATRWNTGELFF
TRBJ2-7 | TRBV4-1 | TRBD2 | few | TGCGCCAGCAGCCACCTCCGGGGGGAGGCGGCTTCCCACGAGCAGTACTTC | CASSHLRGEAASHEQYF
TRBJ1-5 | TRBV11-2 | TRBD1 | once | TGTGCCAGCAGCTCAGGGACAGGCTACAATCAGCCCCAGCATTTT | CASSSGTGYNQPQHF
TRBJ2-1 | TRBV6-5 | TRBD1 | NA | TGTGCCAGCAGGACAGGGGACAATGAGCAGTTCTTC | CASRTGDNEQFF
TRBJ2-1 | TRBV14 | NA | NA | TGTGCCAGCAGTCCTCGACTAGGCGAATCCTACAATGAGCAGTTCTTC | CASSPRLGESYNEQFF
TRBJ2-3 | TRBV5-1 | TRBD1 | few | TGCGCCAGCAGGACCGGGACAGAAAGCACAGATACGCAGTATTTT | CASRTGTESTDTQYF